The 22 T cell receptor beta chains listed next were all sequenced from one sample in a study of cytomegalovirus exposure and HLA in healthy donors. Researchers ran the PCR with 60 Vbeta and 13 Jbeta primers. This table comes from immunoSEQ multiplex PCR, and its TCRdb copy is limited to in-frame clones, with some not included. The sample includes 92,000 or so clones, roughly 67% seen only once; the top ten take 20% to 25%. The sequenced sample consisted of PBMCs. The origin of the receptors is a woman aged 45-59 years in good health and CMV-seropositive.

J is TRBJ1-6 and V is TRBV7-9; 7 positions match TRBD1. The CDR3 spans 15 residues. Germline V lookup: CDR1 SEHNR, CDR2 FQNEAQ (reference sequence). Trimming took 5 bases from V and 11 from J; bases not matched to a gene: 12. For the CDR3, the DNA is TGTGCCAGCAGCCCCGACAGGGAACTTCTTACACCCCTCCACTTT. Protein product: CASSPDRELLTPLHF.

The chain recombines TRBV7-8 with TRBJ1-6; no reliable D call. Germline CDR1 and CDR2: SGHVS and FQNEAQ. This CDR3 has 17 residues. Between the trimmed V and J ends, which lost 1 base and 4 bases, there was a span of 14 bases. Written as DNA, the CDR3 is TGTGCCAGCAGCTTAGATTGGGCAGCAGTGTATAATTCACCCCTCCACTTT. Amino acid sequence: CASSLDWAAVYNSPLHF.

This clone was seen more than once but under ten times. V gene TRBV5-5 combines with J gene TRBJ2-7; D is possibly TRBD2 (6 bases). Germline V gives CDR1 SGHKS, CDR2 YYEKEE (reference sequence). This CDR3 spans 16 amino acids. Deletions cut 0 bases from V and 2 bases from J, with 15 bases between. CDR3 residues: CASSLAGDGGTYEQYF. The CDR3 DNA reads TGTGCCAGCAGCTTGGCGGGGGACGGGGGAACCTACGAGCAGTACTTC.

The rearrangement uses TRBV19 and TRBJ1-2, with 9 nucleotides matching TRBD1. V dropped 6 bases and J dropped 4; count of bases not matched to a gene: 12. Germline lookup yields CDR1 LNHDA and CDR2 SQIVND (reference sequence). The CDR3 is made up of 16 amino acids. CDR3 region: CASSGQGLPALYGYTF. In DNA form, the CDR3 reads TGTGCCAGTAGCGGACAGGGGCTCCCCGCTCTCTATGGCTACACCTTC.

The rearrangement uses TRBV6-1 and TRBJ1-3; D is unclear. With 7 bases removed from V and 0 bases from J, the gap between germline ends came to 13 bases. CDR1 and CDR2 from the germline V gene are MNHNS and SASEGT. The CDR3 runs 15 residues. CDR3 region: CASTQDTSSGNTIYF. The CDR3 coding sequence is TGTGCCAGCACCCAAGACACCTCCTCTGGAAACACCATATATTTT.

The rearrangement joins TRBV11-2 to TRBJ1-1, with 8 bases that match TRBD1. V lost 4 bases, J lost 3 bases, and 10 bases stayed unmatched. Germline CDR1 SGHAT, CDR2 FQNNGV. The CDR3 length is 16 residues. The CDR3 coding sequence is TGTGCCAGCAGCTCTGGACAGGGCGGGGTATACACTGAAGCTTTCTTT. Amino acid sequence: CASSSGQGGVYTEAFF.

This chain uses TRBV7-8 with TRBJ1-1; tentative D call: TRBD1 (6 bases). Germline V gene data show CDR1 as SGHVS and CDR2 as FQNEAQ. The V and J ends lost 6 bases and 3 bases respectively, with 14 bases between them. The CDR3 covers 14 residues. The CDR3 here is CASSKGAGDTEAFF. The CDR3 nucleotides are TGTGCCAGCAGTAAAGGGGCAGGGGACACTGAAGCTTTCTTT. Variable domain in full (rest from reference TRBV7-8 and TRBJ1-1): GAGVSQSPRYKVAKRGQDVALRCDPISGHVSLFWYQQALGQGPEFLTYFQNEAQLDKSGLPSDRFFAERPEGSVSTLKIQRTQQEDSAVYLCASSKGAGDTEAFFGQGTRLTVV.

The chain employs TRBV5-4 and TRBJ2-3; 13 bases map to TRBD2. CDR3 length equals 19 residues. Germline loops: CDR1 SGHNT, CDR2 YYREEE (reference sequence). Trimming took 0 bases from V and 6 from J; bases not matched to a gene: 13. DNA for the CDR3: TGTGCCAGCAGCTTGGACTCTTTCGGGACTAGCGGGACCGGGGATACGCAGTATTTT. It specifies CASSLDSFGTSGTGDTQYF.

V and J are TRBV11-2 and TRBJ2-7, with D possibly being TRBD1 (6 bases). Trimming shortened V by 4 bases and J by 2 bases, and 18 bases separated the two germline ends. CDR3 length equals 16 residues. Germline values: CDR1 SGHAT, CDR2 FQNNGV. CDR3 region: CASSSWTVAIPYEQYF. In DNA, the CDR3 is TGTGCCAGCAGCTCGTGGACAGTCGCGATCCCCTACGAGCAGTACTTC.

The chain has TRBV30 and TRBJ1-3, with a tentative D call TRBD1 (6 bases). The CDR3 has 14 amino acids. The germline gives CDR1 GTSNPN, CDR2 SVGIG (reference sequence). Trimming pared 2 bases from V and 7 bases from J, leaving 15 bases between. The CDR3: CAWSTGFIGNTIYF. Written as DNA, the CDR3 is TGTGCCTGGAGTACAGGGTTTATAGGGAACACCATATATTTT.

The CDR3 coding sequence is TGTGCCAGCAGTTCCGTGGACAATAGCAATCAGCCCCAGCATTTT. Its protein is CASSSVDNSNQPQHF. The gene calls are TRBV27 and TRBJ1-5, with D possibly being TRBD1 (5 bases). V was cut by 4 bases and J by 0 bases, with 10 bases left in between. Germline-derived CDR1 and CDR2 are MNHEY and SMNVEV (reference sequence). The CDR3 has 15 residues.

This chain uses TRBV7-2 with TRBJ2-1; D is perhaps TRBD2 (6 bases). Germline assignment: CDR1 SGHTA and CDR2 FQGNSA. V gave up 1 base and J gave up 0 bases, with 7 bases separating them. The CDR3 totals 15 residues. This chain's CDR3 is CASSLVGGSYNEQFF. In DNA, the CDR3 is TGTGCCAGCAGCTTAGTGGGGGGCTCCTACAATGAGCAGTTCTTC.

As DNA, the CDR3 is TGCGCCAGCAGCCCATCTGGACAGACCACAGATACGCAGTATTTT. It specifies CASSPSGQTTDTQYF. The chain employs TRBV5-1 and TRBJ2-3; D is possibly TRBD1 (6 bases). Germline V gives CDR1 SGHRS, CDR2 YFSETQ. This CDR3 comprises 15 residues. The V gene lost 4 bases and the J gene lost 2 bases, with 14 bases spanning the gap.

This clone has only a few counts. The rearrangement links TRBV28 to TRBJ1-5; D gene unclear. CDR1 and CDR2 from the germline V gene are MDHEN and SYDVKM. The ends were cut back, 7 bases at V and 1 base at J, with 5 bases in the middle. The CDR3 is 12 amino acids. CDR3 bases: TGTGCCAGCACCCCGAGCAATCAGCCCCAGCATTTT. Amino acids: CASTPSNQPQHF. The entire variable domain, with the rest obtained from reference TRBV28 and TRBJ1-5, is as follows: DVKVTQSSRYLVKRTGEKVFLECVQDMDHENMFWYRQDPGLGLRLIYFSYDVKMKEKGDIPEGYSVSREKKERFSLILESASTNQTSMYLCASTPSNQPQHFGDGTRLSIL.

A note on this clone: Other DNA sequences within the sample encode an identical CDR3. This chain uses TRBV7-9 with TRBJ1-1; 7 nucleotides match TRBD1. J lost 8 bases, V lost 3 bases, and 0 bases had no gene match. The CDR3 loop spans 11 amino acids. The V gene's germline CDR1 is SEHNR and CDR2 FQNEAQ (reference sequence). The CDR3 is CASSLDREAFF. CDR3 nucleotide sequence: TGTGCCAGCAGCTTGGACAGGGAAGCTTTCTTT.

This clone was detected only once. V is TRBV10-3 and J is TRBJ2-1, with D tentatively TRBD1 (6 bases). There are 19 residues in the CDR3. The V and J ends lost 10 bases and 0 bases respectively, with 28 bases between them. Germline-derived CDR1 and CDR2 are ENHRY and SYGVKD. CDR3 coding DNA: TGTGCCACCTTGGGCGCTGATCTAACAGGGCGGAGCTCCTACAATGAGCAGTTCTTC. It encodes CATLGADLTGRSSYNEQFF.

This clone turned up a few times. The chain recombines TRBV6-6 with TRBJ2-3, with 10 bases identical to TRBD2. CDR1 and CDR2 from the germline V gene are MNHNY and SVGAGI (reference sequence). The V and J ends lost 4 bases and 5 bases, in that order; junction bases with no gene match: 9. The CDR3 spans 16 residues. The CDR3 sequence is CASSFRAGGRLDTQYF. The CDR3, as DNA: TGTGCCAGCAGTTTCCGAGCGGGGGGGCGTCTAGATACGCAGTATTTT.

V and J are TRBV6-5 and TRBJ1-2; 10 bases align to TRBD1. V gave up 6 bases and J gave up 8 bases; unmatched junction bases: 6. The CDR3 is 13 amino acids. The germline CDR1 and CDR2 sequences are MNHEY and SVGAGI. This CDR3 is CASRPGTGVGYTF. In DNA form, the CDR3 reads TGTGCCAGCAGACCTGGGACAGGGGTGGGCTACACCTTC.

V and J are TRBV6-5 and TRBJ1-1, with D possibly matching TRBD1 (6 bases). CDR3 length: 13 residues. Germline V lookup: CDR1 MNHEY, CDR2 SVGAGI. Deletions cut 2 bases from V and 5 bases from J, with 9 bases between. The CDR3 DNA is TGTGCCAGCAGTTACGCGAGGGGGACTGAAGCTTTCTTT. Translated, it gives CASSYARGTEAFF.

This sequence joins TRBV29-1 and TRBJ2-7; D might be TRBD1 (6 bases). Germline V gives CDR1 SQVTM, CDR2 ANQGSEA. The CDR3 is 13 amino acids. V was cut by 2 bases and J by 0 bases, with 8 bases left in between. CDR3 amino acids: CSVETDSSYEQYF. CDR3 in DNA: TGCAGCGTTGAAACGGACAGCTCCTACGAGCAGTACTTC.

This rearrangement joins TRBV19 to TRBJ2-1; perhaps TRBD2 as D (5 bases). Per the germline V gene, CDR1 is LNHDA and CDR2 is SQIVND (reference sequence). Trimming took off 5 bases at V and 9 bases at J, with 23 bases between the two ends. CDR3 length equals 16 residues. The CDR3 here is CASSPRERPRLGEQFF. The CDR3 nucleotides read TGTGCCAGTAGTCCCCGGGAACGGCCGCGTCTAGGTGAGCAGTTCTTC. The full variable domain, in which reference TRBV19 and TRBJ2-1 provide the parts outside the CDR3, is DGGITQSPKYLFRKEGQNVTLSCEQNLNHDAMYWYRQDPGQGLRLIYYSQIVNDFQKGDIAEGYSVSREKKESFPLTVTSAQKNPTAFYLCASSPRERPRLGEQFFGPGTRLTVL.

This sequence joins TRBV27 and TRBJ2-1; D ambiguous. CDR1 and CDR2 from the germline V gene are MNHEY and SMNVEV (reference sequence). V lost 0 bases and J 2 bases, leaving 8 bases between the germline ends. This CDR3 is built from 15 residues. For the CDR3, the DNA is TGTGCCAGCAGTTTATCTTCCAATGCCTACAATGAGCAGTTCTTC. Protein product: CASSLSSNAYNEQFF.